This T cell receptor (beta chain) was identified during a study of CD8 T cells in Susac syndrome. cDNA came from about 0.46 to 1 ug RNA primed by random hexamers. TCRdb re-derived calls from the immunoSEQ multiplex PCR reads in MiXCR, one entry per CDR3 protein. Here the sample spans fewer than 150,000 distinct CDR3 sequences, more than 85% being singletons. CDR1 and CDR2 from the germline V gene are MGHRA and YSYEKL. The CDR3 runs 14 residues. Trimming pared 5 bases from V and 4 bases from J, leaving 14 bases between. The J gene is TRBJ2-5, the V gene TRBV4-1; a possible D gene is TRBD2 (6 bases). This TCR was sampled from a human donor with Susac syndrome. Material for sequencing was CD8+ T cells from PBMCs. CDR3 in DNA: TGCGCCAGCAGCTTTCCCGGGACTGCAGAGACCCAGTACTTC. Its translation is CASSFPGTAETQYF.